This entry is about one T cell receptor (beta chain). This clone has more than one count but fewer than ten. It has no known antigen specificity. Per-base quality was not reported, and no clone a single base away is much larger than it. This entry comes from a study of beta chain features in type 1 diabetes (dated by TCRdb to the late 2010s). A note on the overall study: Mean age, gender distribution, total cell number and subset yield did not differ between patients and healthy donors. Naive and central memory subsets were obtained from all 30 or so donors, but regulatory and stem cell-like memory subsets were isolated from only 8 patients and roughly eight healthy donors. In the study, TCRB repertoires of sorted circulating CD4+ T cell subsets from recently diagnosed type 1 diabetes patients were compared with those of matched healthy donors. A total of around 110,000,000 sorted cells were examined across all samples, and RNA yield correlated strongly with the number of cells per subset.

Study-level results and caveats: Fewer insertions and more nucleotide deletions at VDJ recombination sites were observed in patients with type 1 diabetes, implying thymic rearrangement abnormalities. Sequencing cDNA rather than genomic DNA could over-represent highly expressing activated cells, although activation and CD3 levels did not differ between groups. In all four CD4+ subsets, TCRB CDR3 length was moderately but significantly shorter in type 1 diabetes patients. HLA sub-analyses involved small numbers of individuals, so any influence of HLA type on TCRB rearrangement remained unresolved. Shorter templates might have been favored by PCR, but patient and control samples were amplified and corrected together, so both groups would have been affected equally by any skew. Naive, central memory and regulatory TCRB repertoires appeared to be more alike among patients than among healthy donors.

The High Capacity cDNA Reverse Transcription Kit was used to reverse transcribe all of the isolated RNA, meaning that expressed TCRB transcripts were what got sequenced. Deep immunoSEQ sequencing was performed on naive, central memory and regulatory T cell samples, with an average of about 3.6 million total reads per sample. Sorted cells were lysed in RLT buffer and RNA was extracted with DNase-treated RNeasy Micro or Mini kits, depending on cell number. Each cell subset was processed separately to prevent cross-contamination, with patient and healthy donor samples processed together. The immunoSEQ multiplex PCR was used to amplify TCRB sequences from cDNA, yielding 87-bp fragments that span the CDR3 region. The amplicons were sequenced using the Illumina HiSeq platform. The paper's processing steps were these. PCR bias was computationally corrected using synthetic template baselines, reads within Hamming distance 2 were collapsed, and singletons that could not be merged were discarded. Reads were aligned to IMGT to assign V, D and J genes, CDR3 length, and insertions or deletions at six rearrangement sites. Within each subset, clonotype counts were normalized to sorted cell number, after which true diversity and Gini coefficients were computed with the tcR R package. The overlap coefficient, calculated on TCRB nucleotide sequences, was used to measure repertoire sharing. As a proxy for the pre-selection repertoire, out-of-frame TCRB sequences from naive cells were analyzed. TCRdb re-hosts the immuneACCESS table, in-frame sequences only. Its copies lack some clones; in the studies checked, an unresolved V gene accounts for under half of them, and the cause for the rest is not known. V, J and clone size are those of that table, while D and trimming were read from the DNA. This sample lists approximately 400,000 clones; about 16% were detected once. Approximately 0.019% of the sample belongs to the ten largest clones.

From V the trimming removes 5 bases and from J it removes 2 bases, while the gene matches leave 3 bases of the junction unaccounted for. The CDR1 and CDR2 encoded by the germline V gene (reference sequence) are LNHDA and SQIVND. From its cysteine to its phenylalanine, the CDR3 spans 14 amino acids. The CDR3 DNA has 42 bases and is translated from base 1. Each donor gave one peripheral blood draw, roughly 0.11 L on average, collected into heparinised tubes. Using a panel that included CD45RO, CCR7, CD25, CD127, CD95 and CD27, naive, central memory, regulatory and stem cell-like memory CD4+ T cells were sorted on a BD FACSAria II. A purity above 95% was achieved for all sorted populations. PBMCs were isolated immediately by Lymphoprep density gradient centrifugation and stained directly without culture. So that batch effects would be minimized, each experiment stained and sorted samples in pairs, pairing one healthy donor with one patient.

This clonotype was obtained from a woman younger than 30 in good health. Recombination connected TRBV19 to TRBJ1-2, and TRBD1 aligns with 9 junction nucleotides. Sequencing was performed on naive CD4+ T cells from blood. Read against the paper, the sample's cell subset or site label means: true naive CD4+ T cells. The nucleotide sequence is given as TGTGCCAGTAGTCCCGGGACAGGGAACTATGGCTACACCTTC. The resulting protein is CASSPGTGNYGYTF.